The TCR beta chain described here comes from a study of T cells in narcolepsy. Findings of the study overall: Autoreactive HCRT-specific and TRIB2-specific clonotypes were marked in same-patient CSF-versus-blood CD4+ comparisons. Blood of same and different patients, but not healthy controls, reportedly held recurring autoreactive clonotypes.

The germline gives CDR1 MDHEN, CDR2 SYDVKM. Between the trimmed V and J ends, which lost 5 bases and 8 bases, there was a span of 19 bases. The CDR3 totals 15 residues. In its sample, this clone was seen a few times. The antigen is not known. Here immunoSEQ multiplex PCR was the method, and the copy in TCRdb shows in-frame clones only, minus some. The sample carries under 35,000 clones, about 81% recorded once. Sequencing used CD45RA- memory CD4+ T cells from PBMCs. The TCR sequence derives from a human donor with narcolepsy. The chain joins TRBV28 to TRBJ2-4; possible D gene TRBD2, 6 bases. The CDR3 DNA reads TGTGCCAGCAGTCCCCCCGGACGGACGGGGGACATTCAGTACTTC. Translation gives CASSPPGRTGDIQYF.